A single sample gave rise to the 20 T cell receptor beta chains below, sequenced in a study of T-cell reconstitution after alpha-beta-depleted transplantation in children. TCRbeta library construction was performed incorporating unique molecular identifiers. TCRdb independently ran MiXCR on the PCR reads; one entry per CDR3 protein. Of approximately 500,000 distinct CDR3 sequences listed, roughly a quarter are singletons. Sequencing used PBMCs, obtained before TCRalphabeta/CD19-depleted stem cell transplant. These receptors came from a boy under two years old with Wiskott-Aldrich syndrome, due to receive a stem cell transplant.

The chain is built from TRBV2 and TRBJ2-1; 8 nucleotides line up with TRBD2. Germline lookup yields CDR1 SNHLY and CDR2 FYNNEI. V gave up 6 bases and J gave up 4 bases; unmatched junction bases: 5. This CDR3 contains 14 residues. The CDR3: CASSGTRDYNEQFF. The CDR3 DNA reads as TGTGCCAGCAGCGGGACTAGGGATTACAATGAGCAGTTCTTC.

This clonotype showed up just once. The chain couples TRBV5-1 to TRBJ2-1; 7 positions match TRBD2. Germline CDR1 reads SGHRS; CDR2 reads YFSETQ. After removal of 8 bases from V and 8 bases from J, the junction contained 10 bases not matched to a gene. This CDR3 is built from 13 residues. CDR3 in DNA: TGCGCCAGTAACGACTGGGGGGGGGATGAGCAGTTCTTC. It is translated as CASNDWGGDEQFF.

This sequence joins TRBV20-1 and TRBJ2-1; D uncertain. Germline values: CDR1 DFQATT, CDR2 SNEGSKA (reference sequence). The V end was cut by 3 bases, the J end by 9 bases, with 21 bases between. CDR3 length: 15 residues. The CDR3 is CSASFLVPRRSEQFF. In DNA form, the CDR3 reads TGCAGTGCTAGTTTCCTAGTCCCCAGGCGTAGTGAGCAGTTCTTC.

In this sample, this clonotype turned up a few times. The chain carries TRBV5-1 and TRBJ2-1; 12 nucleotides align to TRBD2. The germline CDR1 and CDR2 sequences are SGHRS and YFSETQ. The CDR3 has 17 residues. V was pared by 2 bases and J by 6 bases, with 9 bases of the junction left unmatched. The DNA for the CDR3 is TGCGCCAGCAGCTTACGGCCCGGGACTAGCGGGCTCAATGAGCAGTTCTTC. Translating gives CASSLRPGTSGLNEQFF.

The V call is TRBV5-1, the J call TRBJ2-1, with 8 bases that match TRBD2. Germline-derived CDR1 and CDR2 are SGHRS and YFSETQ. The V segment lost 6 bases and the J segment 8 bases; nucleotides outside the gene matches: 10. The CDR3 has 14 amino acids. CDR3 sequence (DNA): TGCGCCAGCACCGCCTCAGCGGGAGTATATGAGCAGTTCTTC. This encodes CASTASAGVYEQFF.

In its sample, this clonotype was seen a few times. The J gene is TRBJ2-1, the V gene TRBV24-1, with 8 bases aligning to TRBD1. The CDR3 totals 15 residues. Germline lookup yields CDR1 KGHDR and CDR2 SFDVKD. Unmatched junction bases numbered 3, after V lost 2 bases and J lost 4 bases. The CDR3, as DNA: TGTGCCACCAGTGATTCGGGACAGGAATACAATGAGCAGTTCTTC. Translating it yields CATSDSGQEYNEQFF.

Only a few counts were recorded for this clonotype. The gene calls are TRBV29-1 and TRBJ1-1; 8 nucleotides agree with TRBD1. V lost 7 bases and J lost 4; bases outside the gene matches: 11. The germline CDR1 and CDR2 sequences are SQVTM and ANQGSEA. The CDR3 totals 14 residues. The CDR3 DNA sequence: TGCAGCGCTTATTCCAGGGGGCTGGGCACTGAAGCTTTCTTT. Translation gives CSAYSRGLGTEAFF.

This clonotype has more than one count but fewer than ten. This chain links TRBV12-3 or TRBV12-4 with TRBJ2-2; a weak D match, TRBD2 (5 bases). Trimming stripped 7 bases from V and 4 bases from J, with 16 bases between. The CDR3 extends over 15 amino acids. The CDR3 protein is CASTPGIGGTGELFF. The CDR3, as DNA: TGTGCCAGCACCCCGGGGATAGGCGGCACCGGGGAGCTGTTTTTT.

The rearrangement uses TRBV11-2 and TRBJ1-1; 10 bases agree with TRBD1. Germline V gene sequence: CDR1 SGHAT, CDR2 FQNNGV. The CDR3 loop spans 16 amino acids. The V gene end was trimmed by 3 bases and the J gene end by 0 bases; junction bases not matched to a gene: 4. Written as DNA, the CDR3 is TGTGCCAGCAGCTTCGGACAGGGGGGGCTGAACACTGAAGCTTTCTTT. Amino acid sequence: CASSFGQGGLNTEAFF.

This clonotype turned up a few times. The chain links TRBV10-3 to TRBJ1-1; D gene uncertain. Deletions cut 0 bases from V and 5 bases from J, with 10 bases between. The germline V gene encodes CDR1 ENHRY and CDR2 SYGVKD. The CDR3 contains 14 residues. CDR3 loop: CAISESGENTEAFF. Written as DNA, the CDR3 is TGTGCCATCAGTGAGTCTGGCGAGAATACTGAAGCTTTCTTT.

The rearrangement joins TRBV29-1 to TRBJ2-5, with 7 nucleotides matching TRBD2. The J segment lost 4 bases and the V segment lost 7 bases, leaving 6 bases of the junction unmatched. Germline-derived CDR1 and CDR2 are SQVTM and ANQGSEA. The CDR3 consists of 12 residues. CDR3 DNA: TGCAGCGCGAGCAGACTAGCAGAGACCCAGTACTTC. Residues: CSASRLAETQYF.

The CDR3 spells CASNILAGGFRDTQYF. CDR3 in DNA: TGCGCCAGCAATATACTAGCGGGAGGATTTAGAGATACGCAGTATTTT. V and J are TRBV5-1 and TRBJ2-3; 12 bases are a match to TRBD2. The CDR3 extends over 16 amino acids. Germline CDR1 and CDR2: SGHRS and YFSETQ. After removal of 6 bases from V and 5 bases from J, the junction contained 10 bases not matched to a gene. Complete variable domain (other parts from reference TRBV5-1 and TRBJ2-3): KAGVTQTPRYLIKTRGQQVTLSCSPISGHRSVSWYQQTPGQGLQFLFEYFSETQRNKGNFPGRFSGRQFSNSRSEMNVSTLELGDSALYLCASNILAGGFRDTQYFGPGTRLTVL.

The V gene is TRBV2, the J gene TRBJ2-1; D gene unclear. The V end was cut by 7 bases, the J end by 6 bases, with 13 bases between. Germline CDR1 is SNHLY and CDR2 is FYNNEI. This CDR3 spans 13 amino acids. Here the CDR3 reads CASKPVTVNEQFF. CDR3 nucleotides: TGTGCCAGCAAGCCCGTGACCGTCAATGAGCAGTTCTTC.

This clonotype showed up just a few times. The V and J genes are TRBV12-3 or TRBV12-4 and TRBJ2-3; 11 nucleotides align to TRBD2. V shed 2 bases, J shed 3 bases, and the junction held 7 bases outside the gene matches. This CDR3 has 17 amino acids. The CDR3 coding sequence is TGTGCCAGCAGTTTAACTAGCGGGGGATTTAGTACAGATACGCAGTATTTT. It is translated as CASSLTSGGFSTDTQYF.

This clonotype was counted between two and nine times. V and J are TRBV5-1 and TRBJ2-7; the D is unclear. V was pared by 2 bases and J by 2 bases, with 29 bases between. CDR1 SGHRS and CDR2 YFSETQ come from the germline V gene. The CDR3 totals 20 residues. CDR3 DNA: TGCGCCAGCAGCTTCGGCGGACGATCGATCACCGGTCCCTTAACCTACGAGCAGTACTTC. It is translated as CASSFGGRSITGPLTYEQYF.

This clonotype has more than one count but fewer than ten. The V call is TRBV18, the J call TRBJ2-7, with unresolved D. The germline CDR1 and CDR2 sequences are KGHSH and LQKENI. The CDR3 has 12 amino acids. Trimming cost V 1 base and J 5 bases, with 6 bases left between them. CDR3 nucleotide sequence: TGTGCCAGCTCACCACGATGGGACGAGCAGTACTTC. Translation: CASSPRWDEQYF. The full variable domain, completed using reference TRBV18 and TRBJ2-7, is NAGVMQNPRHLVRRRGQEARLRCSPMKGHSHVYWYRQLPEEGLKFMVYLQKENIIDESGMPKERFSAEFPKEGPSILRIQQVVRGDSAAYFCASSPRWDEQYFGPGTRLTVT.

There are a few counts of this clonotype. This chain links TRBV24-1 with TRBJ2-2; no firm D call. The germline gives CDR1 KGHDR, CDR2 SFDVKD. The CDR3 runs to 14 residues. The ends were cut back, 2 bases at V and 4 bases at J, with 7 bases in the middle. CDR3 coding DNA: TGTGCCACCAGTGATTACCCTCGCACCGGGGAGCTGTTTTTT. Amino acid sequence: CATSDYPRTGELFF.

This clonotype was seen a handful of times. The gene calls are TRBV5-1 and TRBJ2-3; D unclear. The V end lost 6 bases, the J end lost 2 bases, and 10 bases lay between the germline ends. Germline V gives CDR1 SGHRS, CDR2 YFSETQ. This CDR3 comprises 13 residues. The CDR3 spells CASMETPTDTQYF. CDR3 bases: TGCGCCAGCATGGAGACACCCACAGATACGCAGTATTTT.

This sequence joins TRBV7-2 and TRBJ2-3, with no clear D. The CDR3 runs to 13 residues. The V gene lost 4 bases and the J gene lost 6 bases, with 11 bases spanning the gap. Germline V CDR1 and CDR2: SGHTA, FQGNSA. The CDR3 protein is CASSSVFMDTQYF. Written as DNA, the CDR3 is TGTGCCAGCAGCTCCGTTTTCATGGATACGCAGTATTTT.

Only a few counts were recorded for this clonotype. The CDR3 reads CASSPVGVAGDSYNEQFF. In DNA form, the CDR3 reads TGTGCCAGCAGCCCAGTTGGGGTAGCGGGAGACTCCTACAATGAGCAGTTCTTC. V and J are TRBV5-6 and TRBJ2-1; TRBD2 matches at 9 bases. V lost 4 bases and J lost 0; bases outside the gene matches: 11. This CDR3 comprises 18 residues. Germline V gene lookup returns CDR1 SGHDT and CDR2 YYEEEE.